This entry concerns a single TCR beta chain. Its cognate antigen has yet to be identified. Qualities for individual bases were not recorded, and no much larger clone is one base off. The data are from a study of blood T cell repertoires in COVID-19 (dated by TCRdb to the early 2020s). Broadly, across the study: Collaborator samples came from the United States, Italy and Spain and covered acute and convalescent phases of COVID-19. The prospective study material was composed of cDNA or gDNA derived from T cells, B-cell-depleted T cells, or PBMCs. The repertoires were released in a freely available public database intended as a resource for research on the immune response to SARS-CoV-2. The dataset comprised deeply sampled blood TCRbeta repertoires from subjects exposed to, actively infected with, or recovered from COVID-19. Where available, HLA class I and class II types were taken from metadata supplied by the sample provider and were not determined by assay-based typing. The samples were drawn from the first 160 participants of the ongoing ImmuneRACE study and from some 1,300 subjects provided by 6 global collaborators. Sample metadata almost always included a de-identified subject ID, COVID-19 status, age in years and sex. Broad study findings and their caveats: Clinical and demographic metadata were provided uncurated, with the amount varying by source and participant.

The immunoSEQ Assay, a bias-controlled multiplex PCR, was used to amplify TCRbeta CDR3 regions from genomic DNA. As for the authors' bioinformatics: The number of nucleated cells in each sample was estimated from the amplification of reference gene primers within the assay. Sequence reads were collapsed and filtered to measure the absolute abundance of every unique TCRbeta CDR3 rearrangement. For each sample, productive Simpson clonality was calculated as the square root of Simpson's diversity index over productive rearrangements. Imported from immuneACCESS, the table was reduced by TCRdb to in-frame sequences with V and J called. These copies leave out some clones; in studies compared against another copy, an unresolved V gene accounts for under half, and the cause of the remainder is not known. V and J calls and clone size are copied from that table; D and trimming were computed from the DNA. The sample table holds about 200,000 clones, of which around 91% were seen once. In total, the top ten clones hold around 4.8% of the sample.

Whole blood was collected in K2EDTA tubes by collaborating institutions according to the institutions' own protocols. For TCRbeta analysis, collaborator samples were shipped as frozen whole blood, as isolated PBMCs, or as DNA extracted from either sample type. Counted from cysteine to phenylalanine, this CDR3 has 15 amino acids. The CDR3 DNA has 45 bases and is translated from base 1. V is reduced by 6 bases and J by 0 bases, leaving a spacing of 14 bases between them. CDR1 and CDR2, per the germline V gene (reference sequence), are MNHEY and SMNVEV. Sequencing was done on a sample of peripheral blood. The sequence was collected from a middle-aged woman with acute or convalescent COVID-19. The chain uses TRBV27 and TRBJ1-1; the D segment could be TRBD1, given 6 matching bases. The DNA sequence is as follows: TGTGCCAGCAGCACCCGACAGGCTTTGAACACTGAAGCTTTCTTT. Its protein reads: CASSTRQALNTEAFF.